The entry that follows covers one T cell receptor (beta chain) sequence. Its specificity is unknown. This CDR3 contains 15 residues. CDR1 and CDR2 (germline): MGHRA, YSYEKL. The germline V and J ends were trimmed by 1 base and 2 bases, with 12 bases remaining between them. Libraries were prepared by immunoSEQ multiplex PCR; TCRdb keeps only in-frame clonotypes and omits some of them. The table records about 130,000 clones, over 85% of them present only once. These data are taken from a study of T cell responses to AZD1222 COVID-19 vaccine. Study overall: Investigators merged groups given second doses at roughly 4 or roughly 12 weeks. General study results and limits: Increased Spike-specific TCR breadth and depth were observed after two AZD1222 doses. Nearly half of spike-specific TCRs reportedly target unmutated variant regions.

This sequence joins TRBV4-1 and TRBJ2-7, with D perhaps TRBD1 or TRBD2 (6 bases each). This TCR was sampled from an adult in good health. The material was peripheral blood, obtained on day 0 of AZD1222 vaccination. DNA of the CDR3: TGCGCCAGCAGCCAAGGGACTACAGGGCCCTACGAGCAGTACTTC. Protein: CASSQGTTGPYEQYF.